The T cell receptor (beta chain) described here comes from a study of T cells in Graves' hyperthyroidism and ophthalmopathy (dated by TCRdb to about 2019). About the study as a whole: Peripheral blood samples were taken at the time of initial diagnosis, prior to any treatment. To identify distinguishing TCR V-J signatures, a discovery cohort of 95 to 100 patients was used, comprising 43 with Graves' ophthalmopathy and under 60 with stable Graves' hyperthyroidism. Prospective prediction of ophthalmopathy was tested in an independent validation cohort of some 20 hyperthyroidism patients and around 16 patients who later progressed to ophthalmopathy. For training and testing, the roughly 97 patients in the discovery cohort were randomly divided in a 7:3 ratio. In addition, the study compared T-cell repertoires in thyroid tissue and in blood from five to seven Graves' hyperthyroidism patients. Following sampling, methimazole starting at 30 mg daily was given to hyperthyroidism patients, and high-dose intravenous methylprednisolone was given to ophthalmopathy patients. The paper reports TCR Vbeta CDR3 sequencing of some 140 peripheral blood samples: 40 to 45 ophthalmopathy, some 80 hyperthyroidism and roughly 17 progressor patients. General findings and caveats noted by the study authors: No statistical method was used to fix the sample size in advance, and group allocation was not hidden from the investigators. In validation, progression to ophthalmopathy was predicted by the model with approximately 67% sensitivity and around 76% specificity, a median of 6.5 months before onset. Most expanded thyroid clonotypes (frequency above 0.001) were also detected in blood, suggesting blood repertoires may reflect thyroid immune responses. In cross-validation, a model built on a 13 V-J signature told ophthalmopathy apart from stable hyperthyroidism with approximately 91% sensitivity and around 81% specificity, and in testing the same model reached 80%/75%.

CDR1 and CDR2 are drawn from the germline V gene: KGHSH, LQKENI. The CDR3 measures 15 amino acids from cysteine to phenylalanine. Only CDR3 DNA is held: 45 bases, read in frame from base 1. The germline V end is reduced by 4 bases and the J end by 5 bases; junction bases left unmatched: 6. The TCR beta CDR3 regions were amplified from the RNA transcripts. For the first round of RT-PCR on the TCR CDR3, the HTBI primer set was used together with the Qiagen OneStep RT-PCR kit. The libraries were constructed in a second round of multiplex PCR and then size-selected and purified. Libraries were sequenced paired-end with 100 bp reads on an Illumina HiSeq2000. Under the source paper's analysis protocol: Raw data were processed with SOAPnuke, discarding reads with adapters, uncalled bases, mean Phred below 15, or no exact constant-primer or identifier match. High-quality paired reads were merged using COPE v1.2.5, and each unique nucleotide sequence was defined as a clonotype. Clonotypes were aligned to IMGT TRBV, TRBD and TRBJ reference segments using MiTCR v1.1. The analysis was restricted to V-J combinations with a frequency above 0.0001, which together covered just over 98% of the repertoires. A TCS score was defined as the ratio of F50 (clonal expansion) to E x V (chaos), with BLOSUM62-based TCRdist applied between CDR3 peptides within each V-J. Welch's t-statistics and random forest reduced fewer than 600 V-J features to 13, which were used in a naive Bayes classifier (R e1071). TCRdb reprocessing: public reads trimmed at Q25 with fastp, clones called with MiXCR, in-frame beta chains kept. Entries are consolidated by CDR3 protein sequence, retaining the most common genes and DNA. It is TCRdb's table, rather than the study itself, that gives the V and J calls and clone size. Counted in this sample were around 560,000 distinct CDR3 sequences; roughly 17% of them appeared once. Around 19% of the sample is taken by the ten largest.

This clonotype was observed a handful of times. Its binding antigen is unknown. This sequence may be a read error, since a much larger clone differs from it by one base. Graves' hyperthyroidism was defined as stable when no progression to ophthalmopathy occurred over 18 months of follow-up. Hyperthyroidism patients were newly diagnosed, with disease duration under 2 months, and aged 18 to 65 years. Patients with uncontrolled infections, other autoimmune diseases, pregnancy or lactation were excluded. Clinical symptoms, serum thyroxine and TRAb, thyroid ultrasound, and orbital computed tomography formed the basis for the diagnoses. Ficoll-Paque density gradient centrifugation was used to isolate PBMCs from 8.5 to 10 ml of fresh peripheral blood. Total RNA was extracted using Trizol reagent, and RNA quality was assessed on an Agilent 2100 Bioanalyzer.

The sequence is built from TRBV18 and TRBJ2-1; 9 of the junction bases match TRBD2. This clonotype was obtained from a woman between 18 and 30 years old with Graves' hyperthyroidism. The sample was blood. The CDR3 has the sequence CASSHLREGDNEQFF. The DNA sequence reads TGTGCCAGCTCACATCTGCGGGAGGGGGACAATGAGCAGTTCTTC.